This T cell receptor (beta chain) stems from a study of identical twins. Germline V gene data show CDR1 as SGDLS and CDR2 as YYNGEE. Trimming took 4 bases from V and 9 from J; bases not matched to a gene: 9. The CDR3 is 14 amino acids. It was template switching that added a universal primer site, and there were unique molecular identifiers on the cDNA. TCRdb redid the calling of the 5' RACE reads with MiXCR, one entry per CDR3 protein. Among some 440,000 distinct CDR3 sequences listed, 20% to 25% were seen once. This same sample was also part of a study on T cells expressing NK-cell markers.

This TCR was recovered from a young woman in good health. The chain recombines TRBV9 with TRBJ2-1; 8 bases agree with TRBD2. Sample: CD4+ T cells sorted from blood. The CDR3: CASSPGGLMGEQFF. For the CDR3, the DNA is TGTGCCAGCAGCCCGGGGGGGCTCATGGGTGAGCAGTTCTTC.